The 28 T cell receptor beta chains presented below share a single source sample, sequenced in a study of cytomegalovirus exposure and HLA in healthy donors. The PCR made use of 60 Vbeta and 13 Jbeta primers. Assay used: immunoSEQ multiplex PCR; TCRdb lists only in-frame clones, some missing. The table lists about 180,000 clones, around 75% of them singletons. The material sequenced was PBMCs. These receptors all come from a male donor in good health and CMV-seronegative.

The V gene is TRBV2, the J gene TRBJ2-5, with no clear D. Judging by the DNA end, TRBJ2-7 fits better; the J call may be wrong. This CDR3 is built from 12 residues. The germline CDR1 and CDR2 sequences are SNHLY and FYNNEI. CDR3 sequence: CASSGSSYEQYF. The CDR3 DNA is TGTGCCAGCAGTGGGAGCTCCTACGAGCAGTACTTC.

The chain uses TRBV4-1 and TRBJ2-2; D may be TRBD2 (6 bases). The CDR3 consists of 13 residues. Germline loops: CDR1 MGHRA, CDR2 YSYEKL. V was shortened by 1 base and J by 8 bases, with 8 bases between the two germline ends. CDR3 DNA: TGCGCCAGCAGCCAAGGGCTAGCGGGGGAGCTGTTTTTT. Protein sequence: CASSQGLAGELFF.

J is TRBJ2-1 and V is TRBV28; D gene uncertain. Germline CDR1 reads MDHEN; CDR2 reads SYDVKM. The CDR3 consists of 10 residues. The V end was cut by 4 bases, the J end by 7 bases, with 2 bases between. In DNA, the CDR3 is TGTGCCAGCAGTTCGAATGAGCAGTTCTTC. This encodes CASSSNEQFF.

The chain uses TRBV2 and TRBJ2-7; 8 bases align to TRBD1. The CDR3 covers 14 residues. CDR1 is SNHLY, CDR2 FYNNEI, per germline. The ends lost 3 bases at V and 3 bases at J; junction bases unmatched: 4. The CDR3 nucleotides read TGTGCCAGCAGTGAGGTCGGACAGGGCTACGAGCAGTACTTC. Residues: CASSEVGQGYEQYF.

The chain couples TRBV5-1 to TRBJ2-7; 7 nucleotides agree with TRBD1. CDR1 and CDR2 from the germline V gene are SGHRS and YFSETQ. V was pared by 3 bases and J by 1 base, with 4 bases of the junction left unmatched. The CDR3 sequence is 14 residues long. This CDR3 is CASSSTGDSYEQYF. CDR3 DNA sequence: TGCGCCAGCAGCTCTACAGGGGATTCCTACGAGCAGTACTTC.

The J gene is TRBJ2-1, the V gene TRBV28; maybe TRBD2 (5 bases). The germline V and J ends were trimmed by 5 bases and 8 bases, with 10 bases remaining between them. Per the germline V gene, CDR1 is MDHEN and CDR2 is SYDVKM. The CDR3 is made up of 12 amino acids. CDR3 coding DNA: TGTGCCAGCAGTCTGAGGGTGTATGAGCAGTTCTTC. Its translation: CASSLRVYEQFF.

The rearrangement joins TRBV6-5 to TRBJ1-5; D unclear. Germline CDR1 reads MNHEY; CDR2 reads SVGAGI. CDR3 length equals 14 residues. Trimming stripped 0 bases from V and 5 bases from J, with 8 bases between. The CDR3 region has the DNA TGTGCCAGCAGTTACTCTCTCGCGTATCAGCCCCAGCATTTT. Translation: CASSYSLAYQPQHF.

The rearrangement joins TRBV9 to TRBJ2-1; 7 nucleotides line up with TRBD2. V shed 2 bases, J shed 5 bases, and the junction held 7 bases outside the gene matches. The germline V gene has CDR1 SGDLS and CDR2 YYNGEE. The CDR3 runs 15 residues. CDR3 loop: CASSVPAGPNNEQFF. Here the CDR3 DNA reads TGTGCCAGCAGCGTGCCAGCGGGGCCCAACAATGAGCAGTTCTTC. Using reference TRBV9 and TRBJ2-1 for the parts outside the CDR3, the full variable domain is DSGVTQTPKHLITATGQRVTLRCSPRSGDLSVYWYQQSLDQGLQFLIQYYNGEERAKGNILERFSAQQFPDLHSELNLSSLELGDSALYFCASSVPAGPNNEQFFGPGTRLTVL.

This clone was observed a few times. V usage is TRBV9 and J usage is TRBJ2-1; TRBD1 might be the D (5 bases). V shed 2 bases and J shed 1 base, with 10 bases lying between them. The CDR3 is 15 amino acids. Germline values: CDR1 SGDLS, CDR2 YYNGEE. The CDR3 coding sequence is TGTGCCAGCAGCGTTCAAGGGGAATCCTACAATGAGCAGTTCTTC. It translates to CASSVQGESYNEQFF.

The chain links TRBV7-9 to TRBJ2-3, with a possible D match to TRBD2 (5 bases). The CDR3 totals 16 residues. The germline CDR1 and CDR2 sequences are SEHNR and FQNEAQ (reference sequence). Trimming shortened V by 1 base and J by 0 bases, and 11 bases separated the two germline ends. As DNA, the CDR3 is TGTGCCAGCAGCTTAGGGACGACTACTAGCACAGATACGCAGTATTTT. Protein: CASSLGTTTSTDTQYF. The entire variable domain, with the rest obtained from reference TRBV7-9 and TRBJ2-3, is as follows: DTGVSQNPRHKITKRGQNVTFRCDPISEHNRLYWYRQTLGQGPEFLTYFQNEAQLEKSRLLSDRFSAERPKGSFSTLEIQRTEQGDSAMYLCASSLGTTTSTDTQYFGPGTRLTVL.

The genes are TRBV27 and TRBJ1-1; D may be TRBD1 (6 bases). The V end lost 3 bases, the J end lost 5 bases, and 16 bases lay between the germline ends. The CDR3 is made up of 15 amino acids. The germline V gene has CDR1 MNHEY and CDR2 SMNVEV (reference sequence). The CDR3 is CASSFGGGVVTEAFF. For the CDR3, the DNA is TGTGCCAGCAGTTTTGGGGGGGGCGTAGTGACTGAAGCTTTCTTT.

J is TRBJ1-5 and V is TRBV6-5; the D gene is possibly TRBD1 (6 bases). CDR1 is MNHEY, CDR2 SVGAGI, per germline. The CDR3 spans 14 residues. V dropped 2 bases and J dropped 7 bases, with 12 bases sitting between them. The CDR3 nucleotides read TGTGCCAGCAGTTACGGGCAGGGGCGCCAGCCCCAGCATTTT. Amino acids: CASSYGQGRQPQHF.

The rearrangement links TRBV12-1 to TRBJ1-5; the table's D call, TRBD1, was not checked against the DNA. TRBV12-1 is reported as a pseudogene. CDR3 size: 19 residues. This CDR3 reads CASSLGTLANQGCNQPQHF. CDR3 DNA: TGTGCCAGCAGCTTGGGGACACTGGCCAACCAAGGGTGCAATCAGCCCCAGCATTTT.

This sequence joins TRBV7-3 and TRBJ2-1, with 8 bases identical to TRBD2. Germline CDR1 reads SGHTA; CDR2 reads FQGTGA. The J segment lost 8 bases and the V segment lost 4 bases, leaving 13 bases of the junction unmatched. CDR3 length equals 16 residues. CDR3 amino acids: CASSSPGLGIIDEQFF. The CDR3 DNA is TGTGCCAGCAGCTCTCCGGGACTAGGGATTATCGATGAGCAGTTCTTC.

This clone was observed a few times. The chain carries TRBV7-6 and TRBJ1-6, with D perhaps matching TRBD1 (5 bases). Germline CDR1 is SGHVS and CDR2 is FNYEAQ. The CDR3 covers 18 residues. Trimming removed 1 base at V and 10 bases at J, with 23 bases between. This CDR3 reads CASSLESSAGPSNSPLHF. As DNA, the CDR3 is TGTGCCAGCAGCTTAGAATCGTCGGCGGGGCCTTCCAACTCACCCCTCCACTTT.

The V and J genes are TRBV7-9 and TRBJ2-1; 8 positions match TRBD2. This CDR3 contains 15 residues. Germline V gives CDR1 SEHNR, CDR2 FQNEAQ (reference sequence). Trimming cost V 5 bases and J 4 bases; bases outside gene matches: 7. CDR3 protein: CASSPGGVRYNEQFF. DNA of the CDR3: TGTGCCAGCAGCCCGGGAGGGGTCAGATACAATGAGCAGTTCTTC.

The genes are TRBV7-3 and TRBJ2-2; 8 bases align to TRBD2. The CDR3 has 17 amino acids. V shed 6 bases and J 3 bases; nucleotides not matched to a gene: 12. The germline gives CDR1 SGHTA, CDR2 FQGTGA. CDR3 sequence reads: CASSLPREGVDTGELFF. In DNA, the CDR3 is TGTGCCAGCAGTTTACCCCGGGAGGGGGTGGACACCGGGGAGCTGTTTTTT.

This clone was seen once. The chain carries TRBV7-9 and TRBJ1-3; 8 bases are a match to TRBD1. CDR1 and CDR2 (germline): SEHNR, FQNEAQ (reference sequence). The V segment lost 5 bases and the J segment 4 bases; nucleotides outside the gene matches: 4. This CDR3 spans 14 amino acids. The CDR3 sequence is CASSVQGVGNTIYF. DNA of the CDR3: TGTGCCAGCAGCGTACAGGGGGTCGGAAACACCATATATTTT.

V and J are TRBV5-6 and TRBJ2-1; D unresolved. The CDR3 contains 15 residues. V was shortened by 3 bases and J by 0 bases, with 10 bases between the two germline ends. CDR1 is SGHDT, CDR2 YYEEEE, per germline. The CDR3 sequence: CASSWPTSSYNEQFF. CDR3 sequence (DNA): TGTGCCAGCAGCTGGCCCACATCCTCCTACAATGAGCAGTTCTTC.

This clone turned up a few times. This chain joins TRBV30 and TRBJ1-5; D unclear. Trimming stripped 3 bases from V and 6 bases from J, with 9 bases between. Germline CDR1 GTSNPN, CDR2 SVGIG (reference sequence). The CDR3 is made up of 12 amino acids. The chain's CDR3 is CAWSRDGQPQHF. DNA of the CDR3: TGTGCCTGGAGCCGGGATGGTCAGCCCCAGCATTTT.

The chain couples TRBV19 to TRBJ1-1; 9 nucleotides align to TRBD1. Germline CDR1 and CDR2: LNHDA and SQIVND (reference sequence). Trimming cost V 7 bases and J 3 bases; bases outside gene matches: 6. This CDR3 is 14 amino acids long. CDR3: CASKGTGKYTEAFF. The CDR3 DNA reads TGTGCCAGTAAAGGGACAGGGAAATACACTGAAGCTTTCTTT. Full variable domain (rest looked up from reference TRBV19 and TRBJ1-1): DGGITQSPKYLFRKEGQNVTLSCEQNLNHDAMYWYRQDPGQGLRLIYYSQIVNDFQKGDIAEGYSVSREKKESFPLTVTSAQKNPTAFYLCASKGTGKYTEAFFGQGTRLTVV.

The V gene is TRBV6-1, the J gene TRBJ1-4; 7 bases are shared with TRBD1. The germline gives CDR1 MNHNS, CDR2 SASEGT. The CDR3 sequence is 15 residues long. Unmatched junction bases numbered 5, after V lost 4 bases and J lost 3 bases. The CDR3 bases are TGTGCCAGCAGTGGCGAGACAGGGCCTAATGAAAAACTGTTTTTT. This gives the protein CASSGETGPNEKLFF.

The CDR3 loop is CASRSDRVVAGNTIYF. CDR3 in DNA: TGTGCCAGTAGATCGGACAGAGTTGTGGCTGGAAACACCATATATTTT. The genes are TRBV19 and TRBJ1-3; possibly TRBD1 for D (6 bases). CDR3 length: 16 amino acids. Germline V CDR1 and CDR2: LNHDA, SQIVND (reference sequence). Trimming removed 6 bases at V and 2 bases at J, with 17 bases between. The entire variable domain, with the rest obtained from reference TRBV19 and TRBJ1-3, is as follows: DGGITQSPKYLFRKEGQNVTLSCEQNLNHDAMYWYRQDPGQGLRLIYYSQIVNDFQKGDIAEGYSVSREKKESFPLTVTSAQKNPTAFYLCASRSDRVVAGNTIYFGEGSWLTVV.

The chain recombines TRBV18 with TRBJ1-2; 9 bases match TRBD1. V shed 4 bases, J shed 2 bases, and the junction held 5 bases outside the gene matches. CDR1 and CDR2 (germline): KGHSH, LQKENI. CDR3 length equals 15 residues. The CDR3 region is CASSRADRGNYGYTF. The CDR3 bases are TGTGCCAGCTCACGGGCGGACAGGGGAAACTATGGCTACACCTTC.

The V gene is TRBV2, the J gene TRBJ2-7; the D gene is possibly TRBD1 (8 bases). Germline V gene sequence: CDR1 SNHLY, CDR2 FYNNEI. The CDR3 spans 13 residues. V lost 1 base, J lost 13 bases, and 17 bases lay in between. This chain's CDR3 is CASSEGGGQVDYF. The CDR3 region has the DNA TGTGCCAGCAGTGAAGGGGGGGGACAGGTTGATTACTTC.

The sample holds one count of this clone. CDR3 residues: CAWKREGSEQFF. CDR3 DNA sequence: TGTGCCTGGAAGCGGGAGGGCAGTGAGCAGTTCTTC. This chain links TRBV30 with TRBJ2-1; 10 bases agree with TRBD2. Trimming removed 4 bases from V and 9 bases from J; junction bases left unmatched: 3. CDR3 length: 12 amino acids. Germline V gene data show CDR1 as GTSNPN and CDR2 as SVGIG (reference sequence).

The genes are TRBV29-1 and TRBJ1-1; unclear D gene. Germline CDR1 reads SQVTM; CDR2 reads ANQGSEA. CDR3 size: 12 residues. Trimming removed 6 bases from V and 0 bases from J, with 8 bases in between. The CDR3 DNA follows: TGCAGCGTCCGGGAGATGAACACTGAAGCTTTCTTT. Amino acids: CSVREMNTEAFF. Together with reference TRBV29-1 and TRBJ1-1, the CDR3 gives the full variable domain: SAVISQKPSRDICQRGTSLTIQCQVDSQVTMMFWYRQQPGQSLTLIATANQGSEATYESGFVIDKFPISRPNLTFSTLTVSNMSPEDSSIYLCSVREMNTEAFFGQGTRLTVV.

In its sample, this clone was seen a few times. The chain combines TRBV7-9 with TRBJ2-2, with D possibly matching TRBD2 (6 bases). With 1 base removed from V and 0 bases from J, the gap between germline ends came to 9 bases. Germline V gives CDR1 SEHNR, CDR2 FQNEAQ (reference sequence). This CDR3 contains 16 residues. CDR3 bases: TGTGCCAGCAGCTTAGTGGAGGGCGCGAACACCGGGGAGCTGTTTTTT. Its translation is CASSLVEGANTGELFF.